The 14 T cell receptor beta chains presented below share a single source sample, sequenced in a study of glioma-infiltrating T cells after dendritic cell vaccination. Method: immunoSEQ multiplex PCR; TCRdb's copy keeps in-frame clones and lacks some. This repertoire shows approximately 93,000 clones, around 84% found once; its top ten account for about 8.5%. Time point of the sample: after dendritic cell vaccination, including at tumor progression/relapse. The specimen comprised blood, sampled after dendritic cell vaccination. Receptor source: a human donor with glioblastoma.

This sequence joins TRBV2 and TRBJ2-4; no reliable D call. This CDR3 spans 16 amino acids. Germline-derived CDR1 and CDR2 are SNHLY and FYNNEI. With 3 bases removed from V and 1 base from J, the gap between germline ends came to 13 bases. DNA for the CDR3: TGTGCCAGCAGTGACCCCCTTTATTTGGCCAAAAACATTCAGTACTTC. Residues: CASSDPLYLAKNIQYF.

The genes are TRBV5-1 and TRBJ1-1, with D maybe TRBD1 (5 bases). The CDR3 has 14 amino acids. V shed 0 bases and J shed 6 bases, with 12 bases lying between them. CDR1 and CDR2 (germline): SGHRS, YFSETQ. CDR3 nucleotides: TGCGCCAGCAGCTTGGTTTGGCAGGGCGCTGAAGCTTTCTTT. Translation: CASSLVWQGAEAFF. The full variable domain, its missing parts supplied by reference TRBV5-1 and TRBJ1-1, is KAGVTQTPRYLIKTRGQQVTLSCSPISGHRSVSWYQQTPGQGLQFLFEYFSETQRNKGNFPGRFSGRQFSNSRSEMNVSTLELGDSALYLCASSLVWQGAEAFFGQGTRLTVV.

The rearrangement joins TRBV7-2 to TRBJ2-1; 8 nucleotides align to TRBD1. Trimming at V came to 5 bases and at J to 3 bases, leaving 3 bases not matched to a gene. CDR1 is SGHTA and CDR2 is FQGNSA in the germline V gene. The CDR3 has 14 residues. The CDR3 loop is CASSGGTGYNEQFF. The CDR3, as DNA: TGTGCCAGCAGCGGGGGGACAGGCTACAATGAGCAGTTCTTC. The full variable domain, completed using reference TRBV7-2 and TRBJ2-1, is GAGVSQSPSNKVTEKGKDVELRCDPISGHTALYWYRQSLGQGLEFLIYFQGNSAPDKSGLPSDRFSAERTGGSVSTLTIQRTQQEDSAVYLCASSGGTGYNEQFFGPGTRLTVL.

V gene TRBV10-3 combines with J gene TRBJ2-3; TRBD1 aligns across 10 bases. This CDR3 comprises 16 residues. Unmatched junction bases numbered 7, after V lost 4 bases and J lost 3 bases. Looked up from germline, CDR1 is ENHRY and CDR2 is SYGVKD. Here the CDR3 DNA reads TGTGCCATCAGTGGAGGGACAGGGGTTGGTACAGATACGCAGTATTTT. Translated: CAISGGTGVGTDTQYF.

The rearrangement links TRBV27 to TRBJ2-7, with D possibly TRBD1 on 6 matching bases. The V end was cut by 2 bases, the J end by 3 bases, with 14 bases between. This CDR3 contains 15 residues. Germline CDR1 and CDR2: MNHEY and SMNVEV (reference sequence). CDR3 sequence: CASSLTTDSFYEQYF. The CDR3 DNA reads TGTGCCAGCAGTTTAACCACGGACAGCTTCTACGAGCAGTACTTC.

This chain links TRBV9 with TRBJ1-5; tentative D call: TRBD1 (5 bases). The CDR3 spans 15 residues. CDR1 and CDR2 from the germline V gene are SGDLS and YYNGEE. Trimming left V 3 bases short and J 5 bases short, with 15 bases between. The CDR3 reads CASSENARAHQPQHF. CDR3 DNA: TGTGCCAGCAGCGAGAACGCCAGGGCTCATCAGCCCCAGCATTTT.

V gene TRBV11-2 combines with J gene TRBJ1-3, with D maybe TRBD1 (5 bases). Germline V gives CDR1 SGHAT, CDR2 FQNNGV. The length of the CDR3 is 15 residues. The V and J ends lost 5 bases and 0 bases respectively, with 11 bases between them. The CDR3 nucleotides read TGTGCCAGCAGCCAGTCGGGGGTCTCTGGAAACACCATATATTTT. It translates to CASSQSGVSGNTIYF.

J is TRBJ2-7 and V is TRBV7-4, with 8 bases identical to TRBD1. This CDR3 is 15 amino acids long. Germline assignment: CDR1 SGHVT and CDR2 SQSDAQ. V trimming: 5 bases; J trimming: 2 bases; junction bases outside the gene matches: 8. The CDR3 DNA is TGTGCCAGCAGCCGCTATCCACAGGGGGCCTACGAGCAGTACTTC. This translates into CASSRYPQGAYEQYF. The full variable domain, with the rest looked up from reference TRBV7-4 and TRBJ2-7, is GAGVSQSPRYKVAKRGRDVALRCDSISGHVTLYWYRQTLGQGSEVLTYSQSDAQRDKSGRPSGRFSAERPERSVSTLKIQRTEQGDSAVYLCASSRYPQGAYEQYFGPGTRLTVT.

The chain employs TRBV2 and TRBJ2-5, with 10 nucleotides matching TRBD2. The DNA end favors TRBJ2-7, so the J call may be wrong. The CDR3 spans 14 residues. Germline lookup yields CDR1 SNHLY and CDR2 FYNNEI. CDR3 sequence: CASRVSLAGYEQYF. The CDR3 region has the DNA TGTGCCAGCAGAGTATCACTAGCGGGATACGAGCAGTACTTC.

The V and J genes are TRBV6-4 and TRBJ2-3, with TRBD2 identical over 9 bases. J gave up 3 bases and V 3 bases, and 7 bases lay outside the gene matches. Per germline, CDR1 MRHNA and CDR2 SNTAGT. The CDR3 extends over 16 amino acids. CDR3 in DNA: TGTGCCAGCAGTGAAGCGGGGGGCTTCGGTACAGATACGCAGTATTTT. Its translation: CASSEAGGFGTDTQYF.

This rearrangement joins TRBV25-1 to TRBJ2-7, with 9 nucleotides matching TRBD1. This CDR3 has 14 amino acids. The V gene's germline CDR1 is MGHDK and CDR2 SYGVNS. After removal of 8 bases from V and 6 bases from J, the junction contained 11 bases not matched to a gene. The CDR3 sequence is CASEARDRVFEQYF. Here the CDR3 DNA reads TGTGCCAGCGAGGCCCGGGACAGGGTGTTCGAGCAGTACTTC.

The chain joins TRBV7-2 to TRBJ1-6, with D perhaps matching TRBD1 (5 bases). The germline gives CDR1 SGHTA, CDR2 FQGNSA. The CDR3 length is 16 residues. V was clipped by 0 bases and J by 10 bases, with 16 bases between them. In nucleotides, the CDR3 is TGTGCCAGCAGCTTAGCAAGCAGGGCAGCTGGGTCACCCCTCCACTTT. This sequence encodes CASSLASRAAGSPLHF.

As to this clone: The sample carries other DNA sequences with the same CDR3. The chain couples TRBV19 to TRBJ2-6; a possible D gene is TRBD1 (5 bases). CDR1 is LNHDA and CDR2 is SQIVND in the germline V gene (reference sequence). The CDR3 consists of 15 residues. Trimming shortened V by 3 bases and J by 1 base, and 7 bases separated the two germline ends. The CDR3 region has the DNA TGTGCCAGTAGTATCGCAGGGTCTGGGGCCAACGTCCTGACTTTC. It specifies CASSIAGSGANVLTF.

The genes are TRBV28 and TRBJ2-7; 10 bases agree with TRBD2. The germline V gene encodes CDR1 MDHEN and CDR2 SYDVKM. The CDR3 covers 16 residues. Trimming took 2 bases from V and 2 from J; bases not matched to a gene: 6. The chain's CDR3 is CASSLGGTSATYEQYF. DNA of the CDR3: TGTGCCAGCAGTTTAGGAGGGACTAGCGCTACCTACGAGCAGTACTTC. Complete variable domain (other parts from reference TRBV28 and TRBJ2-7): DVKVTQSSRYLVKRTGEKVFLECVQDMDHENMFWYRQDPGLGLRLIYFSYDVKMKEKGDIPEGYSVSREKKERFSLILESASTNQTSMYLCASSLGGTSATYEQYFGPGTRLTVT.